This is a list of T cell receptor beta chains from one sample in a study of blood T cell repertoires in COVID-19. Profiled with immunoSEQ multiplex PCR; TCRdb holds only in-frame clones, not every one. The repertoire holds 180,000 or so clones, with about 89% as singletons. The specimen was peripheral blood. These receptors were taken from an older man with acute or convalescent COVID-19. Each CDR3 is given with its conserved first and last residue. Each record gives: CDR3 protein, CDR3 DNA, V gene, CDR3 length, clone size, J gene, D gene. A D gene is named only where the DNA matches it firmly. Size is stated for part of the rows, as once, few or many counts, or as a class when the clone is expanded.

CDR3aa: CASSYLAGGPGEQFF; CDR3nt: TGTGCCAGCAGTTATCTAGCGGGAGGGCCAGGTGAGCAGTTCTTC; v_gene: TRBV28; len: 15; abundance: -; j_gene: TRBJ2-1; d_gene: TRBD2
CDR3aa: CASSFQGASYEQYF; CDR3nt: TGTGCCAGCAGTTTTCAAGGGGCCTCCTACGAGCAGTACTTC; v_gene: TRBV28; len: 14; abundance: once; j_gene: TRBJ2-7; d_gene: -
CDR3aa: CASSLGRNGELFF; CDR3nt: TGTGCCAGCAGCCTGGGGCGGAACGGGGAGCTGTTTTTT; v_gene: TRBV9; len: 13; abundance: -; j_gene: TRBJ2-2; d_gene: -
CDR3aa: CASSSVGQNYGYTF; CDR3nt: TGTGCCAGCAGCAGCGTGGGACAGAACTATGGCTACACCTTC; v_gene: TRBV5-4; len: 14; abundance: -; j_gene: TRBJ1-2; d_gene: TRBD1
CDR3aa: CASSSVGVDQPQHF; CDR3nt: TGTGCCAGCAGCTCGGTGGGAGTAGATCAGCCCCAGCATTTT; v_gene: TRBV5-6; len: 14; abundance: -; j_gene: TRBJ1-5; d_gene: -
CDR3aa: CASSPGLAGVADTQYF; CDR3nt: TGTGCCAGCAGCCCTGGACTAGCGGGAGTAGCAGATACGCAGTATTTT; v_gene: TRBV7-3; len: 16; abundance: -; j_gene: TRBJ2-3; d_gene: TRBD2
CDR3aa: CASSLASGPYNEQFF; CDR3nt: TGTGCCAGCAGCTTGGCTAGCGGCCCCTACAATGAGCAGTTCTTC; v_gene: TRBV7-2; len: 15; abundance: -; j_gene: TRBJ2-1; d_gene: TRBD2
CDR3aa: CASSPQRGQPNTEAFF; CDR3nt: TGTGCCAGCAGCCCCCAGAGGGGGCAACCGAACACTGAAGCTTTCTTT; v_gene: TRBV7-8; len: 16; abundance: -; j_gene: TRBJ1-1; d_gene: TRBD1
CDR3aa: CASSLDGVPEKLFF; CDR3nt: TGTGCCAGCAGCTTAGACGGGGTCCCTGAAAAACTGTTTTTT; v_gene: TRBV7-2; len: 14; abundance: -; j_gene: TRBJ1-4; d_gene: -
CDR3aa: CATLGGSGANVLTF; CDR3nt: TGTGCCACCCTTGGAGGATCCGGGGCCAACGTCCTGACTTTC; v_gene: TRBV28; len: 14; abundance: -; j_gene: TRBJ2-6; d_gene: -
CDR3aa: CASSGGRTGTGELFF; CDR3nt: TGCGCCAGCAGCGGAGGAAGGACAGGGACCGGGGAGCTGTTTTTT; v_gene: TRBV5-1; len: 15; abundance: -; j_gene: TRBJ2-2; d_gene: TRBD1
CDR3aa: CASSSSGADTQYF; CDR3nt: TGTGCCAGCAGCTCCTCAGGGGCAGATACGCAGTATTTT; v_gene: TRBV7-3; len: 13; abundance: -; j_gene: TRBJ2-3; d_gene: -
CDR3aa: CSVLTGNYGYTF; CDR3nt: TGCAGCGTCCTAACAGGGAACTATGGCTACACCTTC; v_gene: TRBV29-1; len: 12; abundance: -; j_gene: TRBJ1-2; d_gene: -
CDR3aa: CASSSERQATLNTGELFF; CDR3nt: TGCGCCAGCAGCTCGGAGCGACAGGCGACCTTGAACACCGGGGAGCTGTTTTTT; v_gene: TRBV4-3; len: 18; abundance: -; j_gene: TRBJ2-2; d_gene: -
CDR3aa: CASRFLLQGLDGYTF; CDR3nt: TGTGCCAGCAGGTTCCTTCTACAGGGTTTGGATGGCTACACCTTC; v_gene: TRBV6-5; len: 15; abundance: once; j_gene: TRBJ1-2; d_gene: -
CDR3aa: CSASPSGRNHEQFF; CDR3nt: TGCAGTGCTAGTCCCAGCGGGAGAAATCATGAGCAGTTCTTC; v_gene: TRBV20-1; len: 14; abundance: -; j_gene: TRBJ2-1; d_gene: TRBD2
CDR3aa: CASSLQGGETQYF; CDR3nt: TGTGCCAGCAGCTTACAGGGGGGAGAGACCCAGTACTTC; v_gene: TRBV5-6; len: 13; abundance: -; j_gene: TRBJ2-5; d_gene: TRBD1
CDR3aa: CATGGPKTDEQFF; CDR3nt: TGTGCCACCGGGGGCCCCAAAACCGATGAGCAGTTCTTC; v_gene: TRBV24-1; len: 13; abundance: few; j_gene: TRBJ2-1; d_gene: -
CDR3aa: CASSPIGSTEAFF; CDR3nt: TGCGCCAGCAGCCCGATCGGTAGCACTGAAGCTTTCTTT; v_gene: TRBV5-1; len: 13; abundance: -; j_gene: TRBJ1-1; d_gene: -
CDR3aa: CASSYEAGGQIDTQYF; CDR3nt: TGTGCCAGCAGTTACGAAGCGGGGGGGCAGATAGATACGCAGTATTTT; v_gene: TRBV6-5; len: 16; abundance: -; j_gene: TRBJ2-3; d_gene: TRBD2
CDR3aa: CASSDLAGDNEQFF; CDR3nt: TGCGCCAGCAGTGACCTAGCCGGAGACAATGAGCAGTTCTTC; v_gene: TRBV10-1; len: 14; abundance: -; j_gene: TRBJ2-1; d_gene: -
CDR3aa: CASSLVGAETQYF; CDR3nt: TGTGCCAGCAGCTTAGTTGGGGCGGAGACCCAGTACTTC; v_gene: TRBV7-9; len: 13; abundance: -; j_gene: TRBJ2-5; d_gene: -
CDR3aa: CASSLSGVYNEQFF; CDR3nt: TGTGCCAGCAGCTTATCGGGAGTCTACAATGAGCAGTTCTTC; v_gene: TRBV11-3; len: 14; abundance: -; j_gene: TRBJ2-1; d_gene: -
CDR3aa: CASSMPGLAKNIQYF; CDR3nt: TGTGCCAGTAGTATGCCGGGTCTAGCCAAAAACATTCAGTACTTC; v_gene: TRBV19; len: 15; abundance: -; j_gene: TRBJ2-4; d_gene: -
CDR3aa: CASSLEGVDRSLFF; CDR3nt: TGTGCCAGCAGCCTAGAGGGTGTGGACAGGTCCTTGTTCTTC; v_gene: TRBV3-1/TRBV3-2; len: 14; abundance: -; j_gene: TRBJ2-1; d_gene: TRBD1
CDR3aa: CASSRRQGQQFF; CDR3nt: TGTGCCAGCAGCCGACGGCAGGGTCAGCAGTTCTTC; v_gene: TRBV7-8; len: 12; abundance: -; j_gene: TRBJ2-1; d_gene: -
CDR3aa: CATSHGQGRSTGELFF; CDR3nt: TGTGCCACCAGCCACGGACAGGGGAGATCTACCGGGGAGCTGTTTTTT; v_gene: TRBV24-1; len: 16; abundance: -; j_gene: TRBJ2-2; d_gene: TRBD1
CDR3aa: CSVKLLALNDNEQFF; CDR3nt: TGCAGCGTTAAATTACTAGCGCTTAACGACAATGAGCAGTTCTTC; v_gene: TRBV29-1; len: 15; abundance: -; j_gene: TRBJ2-1; d_gene: TRBD2
CDR3aa: CASRARTGINEKLFF; CDR3nt: TGTGCCAGCAGAGCCCGGACAGGGATTAATGAAAAACTGTTTTTT; v_gene: TRBV2; len: 15; abundance: once; j_gene: TRBJ1-4; d_gene: TRBD1
CDR3aa: CASRGQLETQYF; CDR3nt: TGTGCCAGCAGGGGACAGCTCGAGACCCAGTACTTC; v_gene: TRBV28; len: 12; abundance: -; j_gene: TRBJ2-5; d_gene: TRBD1
CDR3aa: CASSQGLAPAYEQYF; CDR3nt: TGTGCCAGCAGCCAAGGACTAGCGCCCGCCTACGAGCAGTACTTC; v_gene: TRBV4-2; len: 15; abundance: -; j_gene: TRBJ2-7; d_gene: TRBD2
CDR3aa: CASSPQALSSEQYF; CDR3nt: TGTGCCAGCAGCCCCCAGGCCCTCTCTTCCGAGCAGTACTTC; v_gene: TRBV9; len: 14; abundance: once; j_gene: TRBJ2-7; d_gene: -
CDR3aa: CASSRQTPGQETQYF; CDR3nt: TGCGCCAGCAGCCGCCAGACTCCCGGGCAAGAGACCCAGTACTTC; v_gene: TRBV5-1; len: 15; abundance: -; j_gene: TRBJ2-5; d_gene: -
CDR3aa: CASSVAGGFSEQYF; CDR3nt: TGTGCCAGTAGTGTGGCAGGGGGTTTTAGCGAGCAGTACTTC; v_gene: TRBV19; len: 14; abundance: -; j_gene: TRBJ2-7; d_gene: TRBD1
CDR3aa: CASSTYRYMNTEAFF; CDR3nt: TGTGCCAGCAGTACATACAGGTATATGAACACTGAAGCTTTCTTT; v_gene: TRBV6-2/TRBV6-3; len: 15; abundance: -; j_gene: TRBJ1-1; d_gene: -
CDR3aa: CASSFQTGGYTGELFF; CDR3nt: TGTGCCAGCAGCTTCCAGACAGGGGGGTACACCGGGGAGCTGTTTTTT; v_gene: TRBV6-2/TRBV6-3; len: 16; abundance: -; j_gene: TRBJ2-2; d_gene: TRBD1
CDR3aa: CASRPQNTEAFF; CDR3nt: TGTGCCAGCAGGCCACAGAACACTGAAGCTTTCTTT; v_gene: TRBV28; len: 12; abundance: -; j_gene: TRBJ1-1; d_gene: -
CDR3aa: CASSRLADPSQQYF; CDR3nt: TGTGCCAGCAGTAGACTAGCGGACCCGAGTCAGCAGTATTTT; v_gene: TRBV6-5; len: 14; abundance: -; j_gene: TRBJ2-3; d_gene: TRBD2
CDR3aa: CASSSRDREETQYF; CDR3nt: TGTGCCAGCAGTTCCCGGGACAGGGAGGAGACCCAGTACTTC; v_gene: TRBV6-5; len: 14; abundance: -; j_gene: TRBJ2-5; d_gene: TRBD1
CDR3aa: CASSTIKGAQNSPLHF; CDR3nt: TGTGCCAGCAGCACAATTAAAGGGGCCCAGAATTCACCCCTCCACTTT; v_gene: TRBV3-1/TRBV3-2; len: 16; abundance: -; j_gene: TRBJ1-6; d_gene: -
CDR3aa: CASSASSGNTIYF; CDR3nt: TGTGCCAGCAGTGCCAGCTCTGGAAACACCATATATTTT; v_gene: TRBV9; len: 13; abundance: once; j_gene: TRBJ1-3; d_gene: -
CDR3aa: CASSETSGNNEQFF; CDR3nt: TGTGCCAGCAGTGAGACTAGCGGCAACAATGAGCAGTTCTTC; v_gene: TRBV6-1; len: 14; abundance: -; j_gene: TRBJ2-1; d_gene: TRBD2
CDR3aa: CATSSPWDIGGELFF; CDR3nt: TGTGCCACCAGCAGTCCCTGGGACATCGGCGGGGAGCTGTTTTTT; v_gene: TRBV15; len: 15; abundance: -; j_gene: TRBJ2-2; d_gene: -
CDR3aa: CASSIYPPPGNTQYF; CDR3nt: TGTGCCAGTAGTATATATCCCCCCCCGGGAAATACGCAGTATTTT; v_gene: TRBV19; len: 15; abundance: -; j_gene: TRBJ2-3; d_gene: -
CDR3aa: CASSFGRDYGYTF; CDR3nt: TGTGCCAGCAGTTTCGGCAGGGACTATGGCTACACCTTC; v_gene: TRBV12-3/TRBV12-4; len: 13; abundance: -; j_gene: TRBJ1-2; d_gene: -
CDR3aa: CASSLQPSGGRLGNSPLHF; CDR3nt: TGCGCCAGCAGCTTGCAACCGTCCGGGGGGCGGTTGGGTAATTCACCCCTCCACTTT; v_gene: TRBV5-1; len: 19; abundance: -; j_gene: TRBJ1-6; d_gene: -
CDR3aa: CASSLRQTNQPQHF; CDR3nt: TGTGCCAGCAGCTTGAGACAGACGAATCAGCCCCAGCATTTT; v_gene: TRBV7-8; len: 14; abundance: -; j_gene: TRBJ1-5; d_gene: -
CDR3aa: CASSETGRAYEQYF; CDR3nt: TGCGCCAGCAGTGAGACAGGGCGAGCCTACGAGCAGTACTTC; v_gene: TRBV10-1; len: 14; abundance: -; j_gene: TRBJ2-7; d_gene: -
CDR3aa: CASSPGTANTEAFF; CDR3nt: TGTGCCAGCAGTCCCGGGACAGCTAACACTGAAGCTTTCTTT; v_gene: TRBV2; len: 14; abundance: -; j_gene: TRBJ1-1; d_gene: TRBD1
CDR3aa: CASSLEAGYNSPLHF; CDR3nt: TGTGCCAGCAGTTTAGAGGCGGGGTATAATTCACCCCTCCACTTT; v_gene: TRBV27; len: 15; abundance: -; j_gene: TRBJ1-6; d_gene: -
CDR3aa: CASSWAGIDTQYF; CDR3nt: TGTGCCAGCAGTTGGGCCGGGATAGATACGCAGTATTTT; v_gene: TRBV27; len: 13; abundance: -; j_gene: TRBJ2-3; d_gene: -
CDR3aa: CASSDRNTEAFF; CDR3nt: TGTGCCAGCTCGGACAGGAACACTGAAGCTTTCTTT; v_gene: TRBV28; len: 12; abundance: -; j_gene: TRBJ1-1; d_gene: -
CDR3aa: CASSYEAGGSPEQYF; CDR3nt: TGTGCCAGCAGTTACGAAGCAGGGGGCTCGCCCGAGCAGTACTTC; v_gene: TRBV6-5; len: 15; abundance: -; j_gene: TRBJ2-7; d_gene: TRBD1